The source of this TCR beta chain is a study of cytomegalovirus exposure and HLA in healthy donors (dated by TCRdb to the late 2010s). Regarding the complete study: An earlier analysis of roughly 570 of the donors reported roughly 300 Gb of sequence data and 117 million unique TCR beta sequences obtained from around 190 million T cells. Roughly 300 gigabases of sequencing data and approximately 93 million unique TCR sequences were included in an early release covering about 700 HLA-typed donors. Of the roughly 400 genotyped donors, 80% to 90% were placed in the genetic ancestry cluster associated with self-reported Caucasian donors. The aim of the study was to test whether cataloging public T cell receptors could identify signatures of past pathogen exposure. The study used immunosequencing to profile the T cell repertoires of under 700 subjects and linked those repertoires to cytomegalovirus serostatus. Besides the first cohort of around 670 subjects, a separate validation cohort made up of over a hundred different subjects was used. High-throughput TCR immunosequencing, statistical association of individual TCRs with disease status, and machine learning were combined to predict cytomegalovirus infection status. A later analysis re-examined previously published TCR beta repertoires from more than 550 donors and added high-resolution HLA genotyping to investigate patterns of TCR occurrence. Rather than drawing on any new phenotypic data, the later analysis identified candidate immune exposures from TCR beta sequences and the way those sequences occurred across donors. An earlier analysis of around 540 of the donors applied high-throughput TCR beta sequencing to assess whether each TCR beta V gene segment acted as functional or pseudogenic. Donor age, sex, ethnicity and CMV serostatus were compiled alongside the repertoire data. A later genetic analysis used genome-wide SNP genotypes for about 55% of the 666 donors, treating that subset as a discovery cohort. Every discovery cohort repertoire had been produced on one sequencing platform. HLA typing included class I and class II loci at four-digit resolution. Typing coverage differed by locus: A, B, C, DRB1 and DQB1 were typed in roughly 629-630 donors, DQA1 in about 500, DPA1 in around 580, and DPB1 in 450 to 490. Roughly five DR-DQ haplotypes were handled as single units for association and clustering because linkage in the cohort was strong. Across under 500 genotyped donors of the cohort, an average of about 220,000 unique TCR beta nucleotide sequences per donor were sequenced, and around 19% of those sequences were non-productive. What the work shows at the level of the full study, not this receptor alone: Roughly 17 rarely observed V segments, including chromosome 9 orphons, were excluded from the earlier analysis of several hundred of the donors because counts were too low. It was suggested by the authors that the approach could potentially be generalized to other disease states and immunological phenotypes. Assigning TCR associations to individual alleles was difficult when HLA alleles, especially DR and DQ, strongly co-occurred. In a later analysis, several top co-occurrence clusters were reported to appear linked to parvovirus B19, influenza, CMV and Epstein-Barr virus. In a later analysis, 15,000 to 20,000 TCR beta sequences were associated with specific HLA alleles at a false discovery rate of 0.05. A further reported finding was that TCR beta sequences accurately predicted the HLA-A and HLA-B alleles for most subjects in the first cohort. Roughly uniform sequencing depth across donors was assumed in presence/absence analyses, although this assumption may not hold. In the study, some 160 TCR beta chains were listed as associated with cytomegalovirus. A later analysis found that most CMV-associated TCR beta chains appeared HLA-restricted, with HLA associations seemingly driven largely by CMV exposure. A cluster of highly shared sequence variants was judged likely to represent a technical artifact of the sequencing pipeline. Broadly in line with IMGT annotations, most TCR beta V segments showed up in productive rearrangements about 90% or about 30% of the time in an earlier analysis of 587 of the donors. V-gene and J-gene trimming of TCR beta chains was associated with a missense DCLRE1C variant in a later genetic analysis, and the association was replicated in an independent cohort. Compared with the roughly 670-donor mean, donors in an Asian-associated ancestry cluster had fewer N-insertions in productive TCRs, according to a later genetic analysis. The only immune exposure information available for the cohort was CMV serostatus. While some public TCRs were present in many individuals, most TCR sequences turned up only very rarely across donors. In this cohort, only TCR beta chains were sequenced, and detectable features were limited by the absence of alpha or paired-chain data. Because HLA typing was missing for some donors at each locus, association tests included only the typed subset. A later analysis found that TCR association rates varied across HLA loci, with DRB1 alleles showing the most associated TCRs and HLA-C alleles the fewest. Compared with equally common non-associated chains, HLA-associated TCR beta chains in a later analysis were more clonally expanded and had lower generation probabilities. In vitro tests confirmed that a few of the cytomegalovirus-associated TCR beta chains recognize cytomegalovirus antigens. In both the original and validation cohorts, the classifier was reported to diagnose cytomegalovirus status with high specificity and sensitivity. Correlated functional status among segregating V segments might reflect linkage disequilibrium, but an unknown experimental factor could not be ruled out. Some IMGT-functional V segments, including TRBV6-2 and TRBV6-3, could not be told apart with the 87-base-pair reads, so those segments were excluded.

Library preparation used the immunoSEQ multiplex PCR assay. A mixture of 60 forward primers for TCR Vbeta segments and 13 reverse primers for TCR Jbeta segments was used in the multiplex PCR. The CDR3 region of rearranged TCR beta genes was amplified from genomic DNA with a multiplex PCR assay. The amplified TCR beta libraries were sequenced on the Illumina HiSeq System as 87-base-pair reads. The published analysis was carried out like this. Across the 600 to 700 repertoires, a later analysis counted approximately 75 million unique TCR beta chains, roughly 11 million of which were shared by at least two donors. Raw reads were error-corrected and collapsed into unique sequences by a nearest-neighbor algorithm in which closely related sequences were merged to remove PCR and sequencing errors. V, D and J gene segments were assigned by aligning CDR3 sequences to IMGT reference sequences. For a sequence to be retained, a match of at least six nucleotides to both a V gene segment and a J gene segment was required. Rearrangements were called productive when the CDR3 lacked stop codons and stayed in frame with V and J; all others were non-productive. Following IMGT convention, CDR3 was defined as the stretch from the second conserved V-encoded cysteine to the conserved J-encoded phenylalanine. The earlier analysis of about 570 of the donors excluded any sequence lacking an unambiguous match to a single V gene segment. An earlier analysis of almost 600 of the donors classified V segments as functional when productive rearrangements were above 56.7% and as segregating when the standard deviation between donors was above 5%. A statistical classification framework was built to diagnose cytomegalovirus status from the catalog of TCR beta chain sequences. V and J gene assignment, in a later analysis, came from comparing TCR nucleotide sequences with IMGT/GENE-DB human TR gene sequences. Using the TCRdist pipeline, a later analysis assigned CDR3 sequences along with most-parsimonious VDJ recombination scenarios. In a later analysis, each TCR beta chain was defined by its CDR3 amino acid sequence together with its V-gene family, and reads lacking a unique V-gene family were excluded. As a way to deal with suspected cross-contamination and a sequencing artifact, a later analysis dropped 450 to 600 nucleotide sequences that were highly shared and had low generation probability. For each public chain, a later analysis derived a clonal expansion index from normalized ranks of inferred template counts within each repertoire. In a later analysis, generation probabilities were computed using a VDJ recombination model fitted to out-of-frame rearrangements, and the results were checked against IGoR. In a later analysis, TCR-TCR, TCR-HLA and TCR-CMV co-occurrence was scored with hypergeometric tests, and a repertoire-size bias correction was applied to TCR pairs. To estimate false discovery rates, a later analysis permuted the HLA or CMV assignments 20 times. In a later analysis, co-occurring TCRs were grouped using DBSCAN, with TCRdist sequence similarity added in when clustering inside HLA-allele-positive subsets. For co-occurrence clustering, repertoires with fewer than 30,000 or more than 120,000 public chains were excluded, along with four to six repertoires with anomalous nucleotide sharing. The immuneACCESS repertoire file appears here via TCRdb, limited to in-frame rearrangements. These files lack a portion of the clones; in checked studies, under half of the deficit traces to unresolved V genes, and the cause of the others is not known. V and J calls and clone size come straight from that table; D and trimming were deduced from the DNA. This sample gives about 85,000 clones in total; under 80% of them show up just once. The ten largest clones add up to around 2.1% of the sample.

From its cysteine to its phenylalanine, the CDR3 spans 15 amino acids. Only CDR3 DNA remains: 45 bases, in frame from the first base. Trimming removed 1 base from V and 7 bases from J; the gene matches leave 5 bases unexplained. The germline V gene provides CDR1 MGHRA and CDR2 YSYEKL. To note about this clone: What this receptor recognizes is not known. Per-base qualities were not stored, and no clone one base away is much larger.

In total, just over 650 healthy bone marrow donors made up the cohort. At the time of sampling, every cohort member was nominally healthy, though immune exposures that went unrecorded were likely present. The donor was CMV seronegative and was included in the group of 352 seronegative cohort members. Each donor provided a peripheral blood sample, and peripheral blood mononuclear cells were used for TCR beta sequencing. The Qiagen DNeasy Blood Extraction Kit was used to extract genomic DNA from the blood cell samples. This clonotype was sampled from a boy younger than 18 in good health and CMV-seronegative. Sequences were obtained from PBMCs. In this chain, TRBV4-1 is recombined with TRBJ1-5, with 9 middle bases fitting TRBD1. The CDR3 sequence is CASSQAGQGGQPQHF. The sequence in DNA is TGCGCCAGCAGCCAAGCGGGACAGGGCGGCCAGCCCCAGCATTTT.